The entry that follows covers one T cell receptor beta chain sequence. What it recognizes is unknown. Profiling relied on immunoSEQ multiplex PCR, and the TCRdb table lists in-frame clones only, not all of them. The repertoire consists of about 150,000 clones, with roughly 90% occurring once and the leading ten covering under 20%. This entry is derived from a study of T cell responses to AZD1222 COVID-19 vaccine. Notes on the study in general: Spike was spanned by vaccine-associated CD4 TCRs, which were dominant at 160-218 and 743-854. Donors were largely white British and mainly female; clonal diversity was possibly underestimated.

Sequencing used peripheral blood, obtained on day 0 of AZD1222 vaccination. The sequence was collected from an adult in good health.

In DNA, the CDR3 is TGTGCCAGCAGCTCCTCCGGGACAGGGGATCAGCCCCAGCATTTT. It codes for CASSSSGTGDQPQHF. The V gene is TRBV7-9, the J gene TRBJ1-5; 10 bases fit TRBD1. This CDR3 has 15 amino acids. Germline V gene data show CDR1 as SEHNR and CDR2 as FQNEAQ (reference sequence). Losses at the gene ends were 4 bases for V and 5 bases for J; bases not matched to a gene: 5.